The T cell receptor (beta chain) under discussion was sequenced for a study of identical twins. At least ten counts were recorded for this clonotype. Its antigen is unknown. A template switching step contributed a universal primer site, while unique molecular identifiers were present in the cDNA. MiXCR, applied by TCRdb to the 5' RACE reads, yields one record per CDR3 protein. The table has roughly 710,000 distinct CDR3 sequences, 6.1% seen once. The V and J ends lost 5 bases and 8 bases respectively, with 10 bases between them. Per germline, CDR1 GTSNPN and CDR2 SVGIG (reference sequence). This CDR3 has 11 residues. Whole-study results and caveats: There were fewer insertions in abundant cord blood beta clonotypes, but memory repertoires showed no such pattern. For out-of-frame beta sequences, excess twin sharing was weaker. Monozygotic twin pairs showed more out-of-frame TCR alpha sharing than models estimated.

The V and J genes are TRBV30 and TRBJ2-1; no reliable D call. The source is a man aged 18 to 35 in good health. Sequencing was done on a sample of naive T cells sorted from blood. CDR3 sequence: CAWDLDDEQFF. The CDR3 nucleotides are TGTGCCTGGGATTTAGATGATGAGCAGTTCTTC.